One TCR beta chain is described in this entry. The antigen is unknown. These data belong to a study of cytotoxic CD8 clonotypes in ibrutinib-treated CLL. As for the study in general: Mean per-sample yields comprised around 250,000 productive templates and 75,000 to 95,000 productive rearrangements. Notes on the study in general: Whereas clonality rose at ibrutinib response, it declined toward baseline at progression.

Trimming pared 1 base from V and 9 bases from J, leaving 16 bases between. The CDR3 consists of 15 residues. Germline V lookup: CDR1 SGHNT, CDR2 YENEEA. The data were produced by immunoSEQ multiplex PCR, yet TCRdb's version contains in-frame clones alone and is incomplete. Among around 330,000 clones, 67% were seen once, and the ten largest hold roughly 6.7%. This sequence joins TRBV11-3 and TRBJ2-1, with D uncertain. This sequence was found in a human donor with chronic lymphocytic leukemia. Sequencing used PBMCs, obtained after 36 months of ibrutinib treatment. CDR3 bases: TGTGCCAGCAGCTTAGGTCCCGTCCTAGACCGTGAGCAGTTCTTC. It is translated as CASSLGPVLDREQFF.